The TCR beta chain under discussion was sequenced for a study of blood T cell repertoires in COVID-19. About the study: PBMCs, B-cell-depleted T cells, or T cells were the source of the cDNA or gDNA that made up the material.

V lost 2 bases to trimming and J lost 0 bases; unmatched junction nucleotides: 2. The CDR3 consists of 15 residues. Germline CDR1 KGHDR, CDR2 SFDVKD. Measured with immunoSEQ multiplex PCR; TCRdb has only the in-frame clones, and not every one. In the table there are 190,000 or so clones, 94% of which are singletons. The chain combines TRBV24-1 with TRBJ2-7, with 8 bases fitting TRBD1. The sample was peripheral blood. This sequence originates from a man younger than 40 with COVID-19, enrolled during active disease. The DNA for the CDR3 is TGTGCCACCAGTGATTGGACAGGGTTCTCCTACGAGCAGTACTTC. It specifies CATSDWTGFSYEQYF.